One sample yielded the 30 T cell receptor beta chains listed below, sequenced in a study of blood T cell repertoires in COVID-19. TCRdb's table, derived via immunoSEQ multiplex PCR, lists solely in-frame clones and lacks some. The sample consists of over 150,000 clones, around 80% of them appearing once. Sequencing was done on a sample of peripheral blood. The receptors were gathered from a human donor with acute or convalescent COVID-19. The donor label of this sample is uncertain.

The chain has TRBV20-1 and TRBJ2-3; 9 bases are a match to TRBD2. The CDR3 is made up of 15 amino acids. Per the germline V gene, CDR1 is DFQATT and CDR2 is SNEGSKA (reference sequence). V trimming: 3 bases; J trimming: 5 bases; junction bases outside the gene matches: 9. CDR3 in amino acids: CSASPPRAGGDTQYF. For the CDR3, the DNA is TGCAGTGCTAGTCCCCCTCGAGCGGGAGGAGATACGCAGTATTTT.

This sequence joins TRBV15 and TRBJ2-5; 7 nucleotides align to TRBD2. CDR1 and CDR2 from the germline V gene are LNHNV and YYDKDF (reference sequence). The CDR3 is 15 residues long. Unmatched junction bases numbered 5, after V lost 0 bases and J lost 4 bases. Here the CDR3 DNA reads TGTGCCACCAGCAGAGATGAAGGCGGGAGAGAGACCCAGTACTTC. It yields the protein CATSRDEGGRETQYF. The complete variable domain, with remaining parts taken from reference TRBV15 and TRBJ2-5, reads DAMVIQNPRYQVTQFGKPVTLSCSQTLNHNVMYWYQQKSSQAPKLLFHYYDKDFNNEADTPDNFQSRRPNTSFCFLDIRSPGLGDTAMYLCATSRDEGGRETQYFGPGTRLLVL.

The CDR3 DNA reads as TGTGCCAGCAGTGAATTTGGGACAGGGGGTAGGACTGAAGCTTTCTTT. It encodes CASSEFGTGGRTEAFF. The chain combines TRBV25-1 with TRBJ1-1; 11 bases line up with TRBD1. Trimming removed 1 base from V and 5 bases from J; junction bases left unmatched: 6. CDR1 is MGHDK and CDR2 is SYGVNS in the germline V gene. The CDR3 covers 16 residues.

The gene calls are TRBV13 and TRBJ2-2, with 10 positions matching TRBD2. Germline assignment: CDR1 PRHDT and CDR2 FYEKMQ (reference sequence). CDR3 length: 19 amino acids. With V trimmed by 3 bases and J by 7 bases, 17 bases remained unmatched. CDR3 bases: TGTGCCAGCAGCTTCTCAGGGATTGGTCTAGCGGGAGCAGACGGGGAGCTGTTTTTT. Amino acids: CASSFSGIGLAGADGELFF.

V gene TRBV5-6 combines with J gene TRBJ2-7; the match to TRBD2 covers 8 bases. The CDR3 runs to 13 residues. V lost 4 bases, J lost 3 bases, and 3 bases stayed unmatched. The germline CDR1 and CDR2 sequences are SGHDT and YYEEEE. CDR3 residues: CASSDTSGYEQYF. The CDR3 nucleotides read TGTGCCAGCAGCGACACTAGCGGCTACGAGCAGTACTTC.

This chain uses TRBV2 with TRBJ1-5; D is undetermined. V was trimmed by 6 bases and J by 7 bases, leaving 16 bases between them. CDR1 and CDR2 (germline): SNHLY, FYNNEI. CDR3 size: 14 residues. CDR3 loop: CASSTIELGQPQHF. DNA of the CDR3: TGTGCCAGCAGCACAATAGAACTAGGGCAGCCCCAGCATTTT.

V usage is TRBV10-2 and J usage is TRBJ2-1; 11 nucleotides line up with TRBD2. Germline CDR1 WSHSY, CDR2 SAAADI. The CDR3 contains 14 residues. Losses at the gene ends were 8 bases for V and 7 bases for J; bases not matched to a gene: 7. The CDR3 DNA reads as TGCGCCAGCGGAACTAGCGGGAGAGGGAATGAGCAGTTCTTC. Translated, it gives CASGTSGRGNEQFF.

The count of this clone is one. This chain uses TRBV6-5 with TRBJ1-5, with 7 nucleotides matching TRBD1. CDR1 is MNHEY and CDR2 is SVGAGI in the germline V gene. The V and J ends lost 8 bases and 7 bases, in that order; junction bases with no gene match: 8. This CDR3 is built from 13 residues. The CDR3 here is CASGPTGYQPQHF. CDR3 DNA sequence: TGTGCCAGCGGGCCGACAGGGTACCAGCCCCAGCATTTT.

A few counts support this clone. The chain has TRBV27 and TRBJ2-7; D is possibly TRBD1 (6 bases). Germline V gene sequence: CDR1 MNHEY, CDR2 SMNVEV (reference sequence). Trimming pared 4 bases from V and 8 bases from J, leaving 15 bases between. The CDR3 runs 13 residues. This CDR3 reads CASSWGPRGKQYF. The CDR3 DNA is TGTGCCAGCAGTTGGGGGCCCCGAGGGAAGCAGTACTTC.

The CDR3 DNA reads as TGTGCCAGTAGTATAGAAGCTGATTCTCTCTATGGCTACACCTTC. It codes for CASSIEADSLYGYTF. The rearrangement joins TRBV19 to TRBJ1-2; D remains ambiguous. Germline V gene lookup returns CDR1 LNHDA and CDR2 SQIVND (reference sequence). CDR3 length equals 15 residues. V was clipped by 0 bases and J by 4 bases, with 12 bases between them.

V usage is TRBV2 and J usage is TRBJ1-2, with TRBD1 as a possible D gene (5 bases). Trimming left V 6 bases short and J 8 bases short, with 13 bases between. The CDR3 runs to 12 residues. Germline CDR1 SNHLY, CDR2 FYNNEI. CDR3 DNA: TGTGCCAGCAGGCGGGACTTTGAAGGCTACACCTTC. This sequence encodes CASRRDFEGYTF.

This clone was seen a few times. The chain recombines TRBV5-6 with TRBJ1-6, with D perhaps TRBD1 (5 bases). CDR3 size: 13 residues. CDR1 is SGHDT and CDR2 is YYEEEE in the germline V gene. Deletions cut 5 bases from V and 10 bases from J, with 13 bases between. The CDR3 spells CASRWGVGSPLHF. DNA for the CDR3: TGTGCCAGCAGGTGGGGGGTTGGATCACCCCTCCACTTT. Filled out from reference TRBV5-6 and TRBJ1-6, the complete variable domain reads DAGVTQSPTHLIKTRGQQVTLRCSPKSGHDTVSWYQQALGQGPQFIFQYYEEEERQRGNFPDRFSGHQFPNYSSELNVNALLLGDSALYLCASRWGVGSPLHFGNGTRLTVT.

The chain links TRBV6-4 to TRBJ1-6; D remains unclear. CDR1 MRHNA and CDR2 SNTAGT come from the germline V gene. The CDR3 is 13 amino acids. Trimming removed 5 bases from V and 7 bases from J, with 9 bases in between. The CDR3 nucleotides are TGTGCCAGCAGTCAGGCGCTGAATTCACCCCTCCACTTT. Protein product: CASSQALNSPLHF.

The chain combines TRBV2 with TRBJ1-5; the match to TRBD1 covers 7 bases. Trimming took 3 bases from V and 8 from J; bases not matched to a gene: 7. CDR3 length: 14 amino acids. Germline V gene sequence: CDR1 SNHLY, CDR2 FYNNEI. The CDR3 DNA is TGTGCCAGCAGTGACCGACAGGGTTTTGAGCCCCAGCATTTT. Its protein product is CASSDRQGFEPQHF.

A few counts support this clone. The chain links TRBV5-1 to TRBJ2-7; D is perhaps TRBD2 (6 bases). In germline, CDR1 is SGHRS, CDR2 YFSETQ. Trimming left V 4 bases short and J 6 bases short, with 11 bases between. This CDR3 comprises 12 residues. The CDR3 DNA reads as TGCGCCAGCAGCGGAGGGGACCGCGAGCAGTACTTC. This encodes CASSGGDREQYF. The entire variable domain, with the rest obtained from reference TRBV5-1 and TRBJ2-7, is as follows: KAGVTQTPRYLIKTRGQQVTLSCSPISGHRSVSWYQQTPGQGLQFLFEYFSETQRNKGNFPGRFSGRQFSNSRSEMNVSTLELGDSALYLCASSGGDREQYFGPGTRLTVT.

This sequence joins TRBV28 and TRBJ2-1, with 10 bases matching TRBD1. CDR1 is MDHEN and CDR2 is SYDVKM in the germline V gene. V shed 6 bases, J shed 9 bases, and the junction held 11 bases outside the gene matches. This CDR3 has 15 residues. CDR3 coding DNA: TGTGCCAGCAGCCTCCCCGGGACAGGGGACGGTGAGCAGTTCTTC. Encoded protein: CASSLPGTGDGEQFF.

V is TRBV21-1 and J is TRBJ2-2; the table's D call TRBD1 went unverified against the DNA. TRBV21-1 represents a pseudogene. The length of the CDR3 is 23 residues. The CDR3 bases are TGTGCCAGCAGCAAAAATGGGGAGGTCGGACAGGGCTTCCTGTTCGCGAACACCGGGGAGCTGTTTTTT. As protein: CASSKNGEVGQGFLFANTGELFF.

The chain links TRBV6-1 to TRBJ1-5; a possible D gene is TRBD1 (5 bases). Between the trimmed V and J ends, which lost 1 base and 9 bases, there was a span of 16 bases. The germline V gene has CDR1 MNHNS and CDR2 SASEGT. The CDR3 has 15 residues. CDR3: CASSEEGVRGSPQHF. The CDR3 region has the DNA TGTGCCAGCAGTGAAGAAGGGGTCCGGGGGTCGCCCCAGCATTTT.

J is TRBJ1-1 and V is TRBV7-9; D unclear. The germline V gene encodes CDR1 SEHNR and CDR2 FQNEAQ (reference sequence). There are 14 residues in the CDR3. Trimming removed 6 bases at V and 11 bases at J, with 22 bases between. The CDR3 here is CASSPTREPQGAFF. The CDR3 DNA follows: TGTGCCAGCAGTCCTACTAGAGAGCCCCAAGGGGCTTTCTTT.

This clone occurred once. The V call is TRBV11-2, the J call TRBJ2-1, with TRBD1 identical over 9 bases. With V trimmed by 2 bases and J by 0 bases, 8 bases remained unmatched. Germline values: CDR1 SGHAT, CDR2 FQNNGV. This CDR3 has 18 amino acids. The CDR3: CASSLKGRDRASYNEQFF. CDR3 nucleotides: TGTGCCAGCAGCTTAAAGGGACGGGACAGGGCCTCCTACAATGAGCAGTTCTTC. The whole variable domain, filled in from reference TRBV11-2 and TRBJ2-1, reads EAGVAQSPRYKIIEKRQSVAFWCNPISGHATLYWYQQILGQGPKLLIQFQNNGVVDDSQLPKDRFSAERLKGVDSTLKIQPAKLEDSAVYLCASSLKGRDRASYNEQFFGPGTRLTVL.

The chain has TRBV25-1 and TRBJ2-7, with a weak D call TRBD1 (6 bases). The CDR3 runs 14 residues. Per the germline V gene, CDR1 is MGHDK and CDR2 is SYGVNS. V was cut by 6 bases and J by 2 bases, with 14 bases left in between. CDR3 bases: TGTGCCAGCAGCGAACCGGGACAAGCCTACGAGCAGTACTTC. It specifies CASSEPGQAYEQYF.

The CDR3 nucleotides are TGTGCCAGCAGCTTTAAGGACTTAAATTCACCCCTCCACTTT. The encoded protein is CASSFKDLNSPLHF. The chain uses TRBV7-8 and TRBJ1-6; no firm D call. The CDR3 is 14 amino acids. Germline values: CDR1 SGHVS, CDR2 FQNEAQ. Deletions cut 3 bases from V and 7 bases from J, with 10 bases between.

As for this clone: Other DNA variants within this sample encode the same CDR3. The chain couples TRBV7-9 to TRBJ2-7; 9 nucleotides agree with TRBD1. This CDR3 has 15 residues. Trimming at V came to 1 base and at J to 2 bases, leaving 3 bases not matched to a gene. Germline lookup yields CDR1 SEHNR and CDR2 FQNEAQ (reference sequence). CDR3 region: CASSLEGQGTYEQYF. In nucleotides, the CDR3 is TGTGCCAGCAGCTTAGAGGGACAGGGAACCTACGAGCAGTACTTC.

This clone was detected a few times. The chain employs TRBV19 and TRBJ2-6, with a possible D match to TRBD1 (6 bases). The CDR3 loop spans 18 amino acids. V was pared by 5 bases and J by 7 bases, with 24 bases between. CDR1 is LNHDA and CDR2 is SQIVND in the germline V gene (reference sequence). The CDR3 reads CASSGGVYGFPGANVLTF. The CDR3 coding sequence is TGTGCCAGTAGTGGGGGCGTTTACGGATTCCCCGGTGCCAACGTCCTGACTTTC.

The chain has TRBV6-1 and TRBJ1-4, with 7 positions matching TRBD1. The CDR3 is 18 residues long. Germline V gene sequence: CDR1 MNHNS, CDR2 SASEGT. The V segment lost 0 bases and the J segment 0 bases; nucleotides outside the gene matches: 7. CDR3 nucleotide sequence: TGTGCCAGCAGTGAAGCGCTTCCAGGGGGAGCAACTAATGAAAAACTGTTTTTT. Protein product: CASSEALPGGATNEKLFF.

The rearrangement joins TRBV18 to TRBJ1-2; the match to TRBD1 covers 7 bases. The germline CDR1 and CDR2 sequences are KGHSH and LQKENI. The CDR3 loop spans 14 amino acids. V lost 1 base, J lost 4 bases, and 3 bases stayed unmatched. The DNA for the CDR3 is TGTGCCAGCTCACCACTACAGGGGCCCTATGGCTACACCTTC. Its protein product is CASSPLQGPYGYTF.

The CDR3 here is CEDGRAGGLFF. In DNA form, the CDR3 reads TGTGAAGATGGCAGGGCCGGTGGGCTGTTTTTT. The chain joins TRBV12-3 or TRBV12-4 to TRBJ1-4; a possible D gene is TRBD1 (5 bases). The CDR3 has 11 residues.

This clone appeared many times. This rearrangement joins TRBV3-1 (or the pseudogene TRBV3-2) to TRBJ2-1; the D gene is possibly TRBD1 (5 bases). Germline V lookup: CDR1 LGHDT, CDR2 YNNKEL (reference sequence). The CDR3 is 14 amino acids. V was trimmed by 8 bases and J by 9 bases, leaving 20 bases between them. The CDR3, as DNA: TGTGCCAGCCGGATAAACTCAGGGTTGGGTGAGCAGTTCTTC. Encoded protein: CASRINSGLGEQFF.

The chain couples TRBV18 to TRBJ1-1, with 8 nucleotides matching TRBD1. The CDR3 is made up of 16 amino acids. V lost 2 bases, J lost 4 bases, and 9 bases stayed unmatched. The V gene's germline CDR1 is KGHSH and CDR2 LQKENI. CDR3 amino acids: CASSPSSGGVGTEAFF. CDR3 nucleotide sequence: TGTGCCAGCTCACCATCGTCAGGGGGCGTTGGCACTGAAGCTTTCTTT.

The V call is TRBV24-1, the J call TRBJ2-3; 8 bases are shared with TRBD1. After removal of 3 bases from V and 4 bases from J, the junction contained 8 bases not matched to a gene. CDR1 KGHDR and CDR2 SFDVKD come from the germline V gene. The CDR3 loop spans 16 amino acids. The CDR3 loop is CATSDRTGMDADTQYF. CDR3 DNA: TGTGCCACCAGTGATCGGACAGGGATGGACGCAGATACGCAGTATTTT.